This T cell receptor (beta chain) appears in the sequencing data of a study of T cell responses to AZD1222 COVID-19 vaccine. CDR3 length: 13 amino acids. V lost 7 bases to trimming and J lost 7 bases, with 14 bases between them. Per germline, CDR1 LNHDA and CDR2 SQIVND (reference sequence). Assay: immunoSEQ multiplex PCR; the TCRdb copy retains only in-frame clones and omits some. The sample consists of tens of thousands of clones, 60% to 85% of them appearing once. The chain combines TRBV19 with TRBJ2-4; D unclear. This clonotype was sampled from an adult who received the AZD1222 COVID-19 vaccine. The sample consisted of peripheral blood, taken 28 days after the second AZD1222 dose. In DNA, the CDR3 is TGTGCCAGTAAGGAGATGGAGTTGAACATTCAGTACTTC. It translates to CASKEMELNIQYF.